These T cell receptor beta chains were read from a single sample in a study of identical twins. TCRdb processed the 5' RACE reads anew with MiXCR; each CDR3 protein has one entry. The sample lists approximately 700,000 distinct CDR3 sequences, around a sixth occurring once. The same data also contributed to another study, on T cells expressing NK-cell markers.

The sample consisted of PBMCs. The receptors stem from a woman aged 18-29 years in good health. The CDR3 runs from the conserved cysteine through the conserved F or W. The D gene is left open where the match is weak. A clone size is listed for some rows: how often the clone was seen (once, few, many), or a class if it is expanded.

D	J	V	size	CDR3	DNA
.	TRBJ1-1	TRBV5-5	few	CASSNRDLNTEAFF	TGTGCCAGCAGCAACCGGGACCTGAACACTGAAGCTTTCTTT
TRBD2	TRBJ2-3	TRBV11-2	.	CASSHYPVSSGTGDTQYF	TGTGCCAGCAGTCATTATCCCGTGTCTAGCGGGACGGGAGATACGCAGTATTTT
.	TRBJ2-1	TRBV10-2	few	CASSDLVSGRHEQFF	TGCGCCAGCAGTGATCTGGTTAGCGGTCGGCATGAGCAGTTCTTC
TRBD1	TRBJ1-1	TRBV7-3	.	CASSRLTGENTEAFF	TGTGCCAGCTCGAGGCTGACAGGGGAAAATACTGAAGCTTTCTTT
TRBD1	TRBJ2-1	TRBV14	few	CASSQVAGQGKNEQFF	TGTGCCAGCAGCCAAGTGGCGGGACAGGGGAAAAATGAGCAGTTCTTC
TRBD2	TRBJ2-1	TRBV5-1	few	CASSPVAGGANEQFF	TGCGCCAGCAGCCCCGTAGCGGGGGGAGCCAATGAGCAGTTCTTC
TRBD2	TRBJ2-1	TRBV6-1	few	CASSPTPLQRGGWLGQFF	TGTGCCAGCAGTCCTACCCCGTTACAGCGGGGGGGCTGGTTAGGGCAGTTCTTC
.	TRBJ2-5	TRBV5-1	few	CASSFAQQETQYF	TGCGCCAGCAGCTTCGCACAGCAAGAGACCCAGTACTTC
TRBD2	TRBJ2-1	TRBV7-8	many	CASSRRLAGIYNEQFF	TGTGCCAGCAGCCGCAGACTAGCGGGAATCTACAATGAGCAGTTCTTC
.	TRBJ2-2	TRBV20-1	.	CSAREGALVNGELFF	TGCAGTGCTAGAGAGGGGGCGCTTGTTAACGGGGAGCTGTTTTTT
.	TRBJ2-1	TRBV10-3	.	CAISVSAAEQFF	TGTGCCATCAGTGTATCGGCGGCTGAGCAGTTCTTC
.	TRBJ2-1	TRBV7-3	.	CASSPGDGSYNEQFF	TGTGCCAGCAGCCCCGGAGATGGCTCCTACAATGAGCAGTTCTTC
TRBD2	TRBJ2-7	TRBV5-1	few	CASSLSGTEYYVEQYF	TGCGCCAGCAGCTTGAGCGGGACTGAATACTACGTGGAGCAGTACTTC
TRBD1	TRBJ1-2	TRBV3-1	many	CASSQDRETGDGYTF	TGTGCCAGCAGCCAAGATCGCGAGACAGGGGATGGCTACACCTTC
.	TRBJ2-7	TRBV27	.	CASSPAGKSYEQYF	TGTGCCAGCAGTCCCGCGGGGAAATCCTACGAGCAGTACTTC
.	TRBJ1-4	TRBV6-5	few	CASSYSGVRNNEKLFF	TGTGCCAGCAGTTATTCGGGGGTACGGAATAATGAAAAACTGTTTTTT
.	TRBJ2-7	TRBV18	.	CASQGRNAPYEQYF	TGTGCCAGCCAGGGGCGGAACGCCCCCTACGAGCAGTACTTC
.	TRBJ1-1	TRBV29-1	.	CSVVGGENTEAFF	TGCAGCGTTGTCGGAGGGGAGAACACTGAAGCTTTCTTT
.	TRBJ1-5	TRBV6-2/TRBV6-3	few	CASSYSGLSNQPQHF	TGTGCCAGCAGTTACTCAGGGCTGAGCAATCAGCCCCAGCATTTT
.	TRBJ2-1	TRBV2	few	CASATRREQFF	TGTGCCAGCGCTACTAGGCGTGAGCAGTTCTTC
TRBD2	TRBJ2-1	TRBV5-1	few	CASSLERGVNNEQFF	TGCGCCAGCAGCTTGGAGCGGGGGGTTAACAATGAGCAGTTCTTC
.	TRBJ2-3	TRBV5-1	few	CASSPMGFGADTQYF	TGCGCCAGCAGTCCCATGGGGTTCGGCGCAGATACGCAGTATTTT
.	TRBJ2-5	TRBV7-2	.	CASSRRTLQETQYF	TGTGCCAGCAGCAGGAGGACTCTCCAAGAGACCCAGTACTTC
TRBD2	TRBJ2-1	TRBV5-1	few	CASSSGGGAEFF	TGCGCCAGCAGCTCGGGCGGGGGGGCTGAATTCTTC
.	TRBJ2-7	TRBV12-3/TRBV12-4	.	CASSSDLSSYEQYF	TGTGCCAGCAGCTCGGACTTAAGCTCCTACGAGCAGTACTTC
.	TRBJ2-4	TRBV6-2/TRBV6-3	.	CASSYSRTDVQYF	TGTGCCAGCAGTTACTCGAGGACAGATGTTCAGTACTTC
TRBD2	TRBJ2-3	TRBV9	.	CASSVGRAGGLDTQYF	TGTGCCAGCAGCGTAGGAAGAGCGGGAGGATTGGATACGCAGTATTTT
.	TRBJ2-1	TRBV11-2	.	CASSFRGDNGYNEQFF	TGTGCCAGCAGCTTCCGTGGAGACAACGGCTACAATGAGCAGTTCTTC
.	TRBJ2-7	TRBV5-6	.	CASRDSNLYEQYF	TGTGCCAGCAGGGACTCCAATCTCTACGAGCAGTACTTC
.	TRBJ1-2	TRBV20-1	few	CSARSGGYTF	TGCAGTGCTAGATCCGGCGGCTACACCTTC
TRBD2	TRBJ2-3	TRBV12-3/TRBV12-4	.	CASRRPRGVGTDTQYF	TGTGCCAGCAGAAGGCCCCGGGGGGTGGGCACAGATACGCAGTATTTT
.	TRBJ1-2	TRBV7-2	.	CASSGHRGSANYGYTF	TGTGCCAGCAGCGGTCATAGGGGGTCAGCTAACTATGGCTACACCTTC
.	TRBJ2-3	TRBV11-2	few	CASSTSGRTQYF	TGTGCCAGCAGCACGTCTGGTCGTACGCAGTATTTT
TRBD1	TRBJ1-2	TRBV28	.	CASRPVDGQGRNYGYTF	TGTGCCAGCAGACCCGTGGACGGACAGGGTAGAAACTATGGCTACACCTTC
.	TRBJ1-2	TRBV3-1	.	CASSQGARGNYGYTF	TGTGCCAGCAGCCAAGGAGCAAGAGGGAACTATGGCTACACCTTC
TRBD1	TRBJ1-1	TRBV6-5	.	CASSYSGQGSEAFF	TGTGCCAGCAGTTACTCGGGACAGGGTTCTGAAGCTTTCTTT
.	TRBJ2-5	TRBV11-2	few	CASLGRETQYF	TGTGCCAGCCTGGGGCGAGAGACCCAGTACTTC
.	TRBJ1-4	TRBV20-1	many	CSARSQGGIEKLFF	TGCAGTGCTAGAAGTCAAGGGGGGATTGAAAAACTGTTTTTT